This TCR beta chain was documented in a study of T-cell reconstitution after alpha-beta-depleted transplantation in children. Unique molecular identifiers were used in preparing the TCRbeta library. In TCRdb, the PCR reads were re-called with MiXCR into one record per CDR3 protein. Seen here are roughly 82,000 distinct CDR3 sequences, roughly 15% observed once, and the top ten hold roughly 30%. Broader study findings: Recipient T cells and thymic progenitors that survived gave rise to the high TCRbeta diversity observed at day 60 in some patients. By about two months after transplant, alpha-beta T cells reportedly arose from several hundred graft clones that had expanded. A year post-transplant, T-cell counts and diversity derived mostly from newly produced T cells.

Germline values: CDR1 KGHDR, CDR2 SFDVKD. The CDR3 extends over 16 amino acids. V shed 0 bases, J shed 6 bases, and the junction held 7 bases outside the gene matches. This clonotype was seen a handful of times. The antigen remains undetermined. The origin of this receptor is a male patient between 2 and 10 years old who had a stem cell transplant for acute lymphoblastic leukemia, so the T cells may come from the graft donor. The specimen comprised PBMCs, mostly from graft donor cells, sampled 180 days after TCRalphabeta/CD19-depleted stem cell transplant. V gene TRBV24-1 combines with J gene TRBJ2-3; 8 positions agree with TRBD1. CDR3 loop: CATSDLRGRGHDTQYF. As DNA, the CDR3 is TGTGCCACCAGTGATTTGCGGGGCAGGGGGCATGATACGCAGTATTTT.